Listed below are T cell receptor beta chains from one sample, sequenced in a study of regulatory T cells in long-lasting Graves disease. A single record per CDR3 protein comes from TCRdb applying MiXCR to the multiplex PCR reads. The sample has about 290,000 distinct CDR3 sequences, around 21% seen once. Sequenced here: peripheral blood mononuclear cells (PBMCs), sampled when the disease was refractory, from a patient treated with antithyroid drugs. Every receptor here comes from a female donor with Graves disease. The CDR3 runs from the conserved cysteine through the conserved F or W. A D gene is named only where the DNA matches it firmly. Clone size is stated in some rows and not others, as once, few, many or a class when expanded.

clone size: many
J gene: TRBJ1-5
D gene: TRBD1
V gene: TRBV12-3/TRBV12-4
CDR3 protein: CASSPNRQGSQPQHF
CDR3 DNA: TGTGCCAGCAGCCCTAACCGACAGGGAAGTCAGCCCCAGCATTTT

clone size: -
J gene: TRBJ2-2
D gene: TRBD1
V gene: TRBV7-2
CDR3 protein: CASSQVVVGGRGLKQVETGELFF
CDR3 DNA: TGCGCCAGCAGCCAAGTAGTAGTGGGAGGCAGGGGGCTCAAGCAGGTGGAGACCGGGGAGCTGTTTTTT

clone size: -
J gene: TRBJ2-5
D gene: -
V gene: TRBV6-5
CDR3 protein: CASSLGGERVRETQYF
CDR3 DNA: TGTGCCAGCAGTTTGGGGGGTGAGAGGGTTCGGGAGACCCAGTACTTC

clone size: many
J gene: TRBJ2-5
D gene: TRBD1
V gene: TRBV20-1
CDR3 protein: CSAGGQGPQETQYF
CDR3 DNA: TGCAGTGCAGGGGGACAGGGCCCCCAAGAGACCCAGTACTTC

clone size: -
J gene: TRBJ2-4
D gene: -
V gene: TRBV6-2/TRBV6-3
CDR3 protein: CASSESFVGGLAKNIQYF
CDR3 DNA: TGTGCCAGCAGTGAATCCTTCGTCGGGGGGCTAGCCAAAAACATTCAGTACTTC

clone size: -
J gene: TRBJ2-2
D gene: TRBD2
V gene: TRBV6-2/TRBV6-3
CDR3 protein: CASSYELAANTGELFF
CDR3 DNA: TGTGCCAGCAGTTACGAGCTAGCGGCGAACACCGGGGAGCTGTTTTTT

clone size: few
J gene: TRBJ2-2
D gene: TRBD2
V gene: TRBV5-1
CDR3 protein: CATRPTSGSPGELFF
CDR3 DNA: TGCGCCACTCGGCCTACTAGCGGGAGTCCCGGGGAGCTGTTTTTT

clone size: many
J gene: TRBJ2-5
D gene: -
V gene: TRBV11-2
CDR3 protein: CASSLDMEWEGNQETQYF
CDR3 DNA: TGTGCCAGCAGCTTAGATATGGAGTGGGAAGGGAACCAAGAGACCCAGTACTTC

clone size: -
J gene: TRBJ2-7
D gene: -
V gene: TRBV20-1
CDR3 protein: CSARDASYEQYF
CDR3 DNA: TGCAGTGCTAGGGACGCATCCTACGAGCAGTACTTC

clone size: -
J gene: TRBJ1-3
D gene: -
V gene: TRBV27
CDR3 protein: CASSPRSSGGTIYF
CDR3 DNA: TGTGCCAGCAGTCCAAGGAGCTCTGGAGGCACCATATATTTT

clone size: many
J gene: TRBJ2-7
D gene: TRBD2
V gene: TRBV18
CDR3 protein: CASSPPSSGSYEQYF
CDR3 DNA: TGTGCCAGCTCACCACCGTCTAGCGGGAGTTACGAGCAGTACTTC

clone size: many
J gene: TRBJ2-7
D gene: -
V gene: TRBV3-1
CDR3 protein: CASSPGRVKEQYF
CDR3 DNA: TGTGCCAGCAGCCCCGGCAGGGTCAAGGAGCAGTACTTC

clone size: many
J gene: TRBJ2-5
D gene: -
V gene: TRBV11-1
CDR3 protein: CASSEGRETQYF
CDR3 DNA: TGTGCCAGCAGCGAGGGGAGAGAGACCCAGTACTTC

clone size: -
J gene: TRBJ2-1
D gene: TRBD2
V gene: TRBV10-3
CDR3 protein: CAIRGLAGEGEQFF
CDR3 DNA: TGTGCCATCCGGGGACTAGCGGGAGAGGGAGAGCAGTTCTTC

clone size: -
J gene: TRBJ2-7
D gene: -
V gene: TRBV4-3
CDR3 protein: CASSQDWGSSYEQYF
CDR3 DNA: TGCGCCAGCAGCCAAGATTGGGGCAGCTCCTACGAGCAGTACTTC

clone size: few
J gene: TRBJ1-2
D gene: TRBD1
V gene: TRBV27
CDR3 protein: CASSALDRGQYGYTF
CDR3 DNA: TGTGCCAGCAGTGCCCTAGACAGGGGGCAATATGGCTACACCTTC

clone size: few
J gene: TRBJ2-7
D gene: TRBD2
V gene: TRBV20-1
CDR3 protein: CSAPLAGATYEQYF
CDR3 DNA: TGCAGTGCCCCACTAGCGGGGGCCACCTACGAGCAGTACTTC

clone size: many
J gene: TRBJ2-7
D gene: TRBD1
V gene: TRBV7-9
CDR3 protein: CASSDGQGSYEQYF
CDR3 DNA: TGTGCCAGCAGTGATGGACAGGGCTCCTACGAGCAGTACTTC

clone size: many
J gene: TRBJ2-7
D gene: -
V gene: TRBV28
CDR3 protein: CASSLYGQPKSYEQYF
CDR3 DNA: TGTGCCAGCAGTTTATACGGACAGCCAAAATCCTACGAGCAGTACTTC

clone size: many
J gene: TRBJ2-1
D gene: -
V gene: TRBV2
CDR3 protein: CASSGQVGNEQFF
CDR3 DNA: TGTGCCAGCAGTGGACAGGTAGGGAATGAGCAGTTCTTC

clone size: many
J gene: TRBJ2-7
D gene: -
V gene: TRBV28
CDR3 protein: CASSPSPAYEQYF
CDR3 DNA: TGTGCCAGCAGTCCGTCGCCCGCCTACGAGCAGTACTTC

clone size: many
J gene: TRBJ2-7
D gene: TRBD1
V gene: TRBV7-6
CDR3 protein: CASSRGQGGREQYF
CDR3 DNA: TGTGCCAGCAGCCGGGGACAGGGGGGTCGCGAGCAGTACTTC

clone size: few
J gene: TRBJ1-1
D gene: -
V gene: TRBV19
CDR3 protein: CASSMTVNTEAFF
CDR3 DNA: TGTGCCAGTAGTATGACTGTGAACACTGAAGCTTTCTTT

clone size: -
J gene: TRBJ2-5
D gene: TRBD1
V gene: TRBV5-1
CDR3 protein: CASSLQGAGQETQYF
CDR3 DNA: TGCGCCAGCAGCTTACAGGGGGCGGGGCAAGAGACCCAGTACTTC

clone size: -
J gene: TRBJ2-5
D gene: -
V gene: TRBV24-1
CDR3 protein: CATSDYETQYF
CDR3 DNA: TGTGCCACCAGTGATTACGAGACCCAGTACTTC

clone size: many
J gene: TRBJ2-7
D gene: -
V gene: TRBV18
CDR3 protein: CASSPGPEWQYF
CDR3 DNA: TGTGCCAGCTCACCTGGTCCCGAGTGGCAGTACTTC

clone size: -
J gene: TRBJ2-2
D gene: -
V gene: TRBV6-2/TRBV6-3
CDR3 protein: CASSYEQGHTGELFF
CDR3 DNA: TGTGCCAGCAGTTATGAGCAGGGGCACACCGGGGAGCTGTTTTTT

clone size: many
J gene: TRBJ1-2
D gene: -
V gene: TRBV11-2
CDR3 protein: CASSLSLGTAYGYTF
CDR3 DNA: TGTGCCAGCAGCTTAAGTCTCGGTACCGCCTATGGCTACACCTTC

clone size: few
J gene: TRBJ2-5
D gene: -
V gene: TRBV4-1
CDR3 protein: CASSQDGTRGETQYF
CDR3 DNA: TGCGCCAGCAGCCAAGACGGGACTCGGGGGGAGACCCAGTACTTC

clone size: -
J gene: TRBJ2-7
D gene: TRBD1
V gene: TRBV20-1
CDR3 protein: CSATDRVVGEQYF
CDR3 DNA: TGCAGTGCTACAGACAGGGTCGTAGGCGAGCAGTACTTC

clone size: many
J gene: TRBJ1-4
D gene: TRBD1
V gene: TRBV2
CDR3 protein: CASRPWTGEKLFF
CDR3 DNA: TGTGCCAGCAGGCCCTGGACAGGCGAAAAACTGTTTTTT

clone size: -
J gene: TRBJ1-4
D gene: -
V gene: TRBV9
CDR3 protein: CASSVAPIDEKLFF
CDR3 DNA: TGTGCCAGCAGCGTAGCCCCGATCGATGAAAAACTGTTTTTT